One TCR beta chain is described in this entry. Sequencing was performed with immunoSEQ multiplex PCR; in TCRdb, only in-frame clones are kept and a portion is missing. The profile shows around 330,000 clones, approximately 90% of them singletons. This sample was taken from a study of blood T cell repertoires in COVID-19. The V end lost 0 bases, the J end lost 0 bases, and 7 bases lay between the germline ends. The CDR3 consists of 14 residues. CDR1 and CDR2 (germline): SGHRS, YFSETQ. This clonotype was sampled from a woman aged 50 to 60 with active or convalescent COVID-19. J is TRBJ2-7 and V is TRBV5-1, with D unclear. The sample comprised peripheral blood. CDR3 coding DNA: TGCGCCAGCAGCTTGGACAGTAGCTCCTACGAGCAGTACTTC. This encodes CASSLDSSSYEQYF.